The 24 T cell receptor beta chains below come from one sample, sequenced in a study of blood T cells in healthy people across ages. Together with a sample-barcoded 5' primer, a J-beta primer mix was included in a second PCR lasting roughly 7 to 11 cycles. TCRdb analysed the 5' RACE reads with MiXCR anew, one entry per CDR3 protein. The table includes roughly 680,000 distinct CDR3 sequences, 40% to 65% detected once. Specimen: blood. These receptors were obtained from a woman aged 80 or older in good health.

This clonotype was counted ten times or more. The rearrangement links TRBV28 to TRBJ2-1; TRBD2 agrees at 8 bases. CDR1 and CDR2 from the germline V gene are MDHEN and SYDVKM. J gave up 15 bases and V 3 bases, and 4 bases lay outside the gene matches. CDR3 length: 11 residues. The CDR3 bases are TGTGCCAGCAGTTTGGGTGGACTAGCGTTCTTC. Residues: CASSLGGLAFF.

To note about this clonotype: A much larger clone lies one base from this, so it may be a read error. As DNA, the CDR3 is TGTGCCAGCAGTTTATGGCAGGGCAATGAGCGGTTCTTC. Translated, it gives CASSLWQGNERFF. The chain has TRBV27 and TRBJ2-1; D possibly corresponds to TRBD1 (5 bases). The CDR3 runs 13 residues. Germline V gene sequence: CDR1 MNHEY, CDR2 SMNVEV (reference sequence).

V gene TRBV6-1 combines with J gene TRBJ1-6; 8 positions agree with TRBD1. Germline loops: CDR1 MNHNS, CDR2 SASEGT. V lost 7 bases, J lost 10 bases, and 9 bases stayed unmatched. CDR3 length: 14 residues. The DNA of the CDR3 is TGTGCCAGCACCTACAGGGGGTTCGAGTCACCCCTCCACTTT. This codes for CASTYRGFESPLHF.

The chain employs TRBV28 and TRBJ2-5; 7 positions match TRBD1. Trimming cost V 5 bases and J 3 bases; bases outside gene matches: 12. The germline V gene has CDR1 MDHEN and CDR2 SYDVKM. The CDR3 runs 16 residues. The CDR3 sequence is CASSTLTGMGEETQYF. The CDR3 DNA follows: TGTGCCAGCAGTACACTGACAGGGATGGGGGAAGAGACCCAGTACTTC.

The chain is built from TRBV10-3 and TRBJ1-1; TRBD1 might be the D (6 bases). Per the germline V gene, CDR1 is ENHRY and CDR2 is SYGVKD. This CDR3 spans 14 amino acids. V was shortened by 10 bases and J by 1 base, with 16 bases between the two germline ends. The DNA of the CDR3 is TGTGCCACAGGATCAGGGGTTCAGAACACTGAAGCTTTCTTT. This sequence encodes CATGSGVQNTEAFF.

About this clonotype: This may be a read error, as it is one base from a much larger clone. The chain recombines TRBV29-1 with TRBJ2-5; no clear D gene. Germline CDR1 reads SQVTM; CDR2 reads ANQGSEA. The CDR3 has 12 residues. The DNA for the CDR3 is TGCAGCGTTGCGACTTTCGGAGAGGCCCAGTACTTC. It encodes CSVATFGEAQYF.

This clonotype occurred a few times. A read error may account for a junction end that differs from germline. This chain connects TRBV6-6 to TRBJ2-5; D gene uncertain. The germline V gene has CDR1 MNHNY and CDR2 SVGAGI (reference sequence). The CDR3 totals 12 residues. DNA for the CDR3: TGTGCCACCAGTTCGGGCTACAATGAGCAGTACTTC. Its protein is CATSSGYNEQYF.

This chain connects TRBV2 to TRBJ1-5; D uncertain. V was clipped by 5 bases and J by 7 bases, with 12 bases between them. The CDR3 runs to 13 residues. Germline V gives CDR1 SNHLY, CDR2 FYNNEI. The CDR3 DNA reads TGTGCCAGCAGTCGGCAGGCGGGGCAGCCCCAGCATTTT. It translates to CASSRQAGQPQHF.

The V call is TRBV30, the J call TRBJ1-5; TRBD1 aligns across 9 bases. Germline V gives CDR1 GTSNPN, CDR2 SVGIG (reference sequence). This CDR3 is 14 amino acids long. The J segment lost 5 bases and the V segment lost 2 bases, leaving 4 bases of the junction unmatched. CDR3 coding DNA: TGTGCCTGGAGTCTGGGGACAGGGTATCAGCCCCAGCATTTT. Amino acid sequence: CAWSLGTGYQPQHF.

About this clonotype itself: A clone one base away is much larger, so this may be a read error. The CDR3 loop is CASLRGGALPPYKQYF. CDR3 coding DNA: TGTGCCAGCCTCAGGGGTGGGGCCTTGCCTCCCTACAAGCAGTACTTC. The V and J genes are TRBV2 and TRBJ2-5, with D perhaps TRBD1 (6 bases). V was clipped by 8 bases and J by 11 bases, with 30 bases between them. There are 16 residues in the CDR3. Germline V gene data show CDR1 as SNHLY and CDR2 as FYNNEI.

This clonotype was detected many times. The rearrangement uses TRBV11-3 and TRBJ2-1; perhaps TRBD1 as D (5 bases). This CDR3 comprises 12 residues. Per the germline V gene, CDR1 is SGHNT and CDR2 is YENEEA. V lost 5 bases, J lost 6 bases, and 8 bases lay in between. The DNA for the CDR3 is TGTGCCAGCAGCCAGGGTTTCAATGAGCAGTTCTTC. Translated: CASSQGFNEQFF.

In this sample, this clonotype turned up a few times. V and J are TRBV2 and TRBJ1-5; D remains ambiguous. The germline V gene has CDR1 SNHLY and CDR2 FYNNEI. Between the trimmed V and J ends, which lost 6 bases and 4 bases, there was a span of 10 bases. The CDR3 has 13 residues. The CDR3 sequence is CASREFGNQPQHF. CDR3 coding DNA: TGTGCCAGCAGGGAATTTGGTAATCAGCCCCAGCATTTT.

With respect to this clonotype: Mismatch with germline at one junction end may stem from a read error. The CDR3 DNA sequence: TGTGTCAGCAGCCAAGGAATCGGACAGATCCTTAGGTACTTC. Amino acid sequence: CVSSQGIGQILRYF. The chain joins TRBV14 to TRBJ2-7; TRBD1 might be the D (6 bases). The CDR3 consists of 14 residues. Germline assignment: CDR1 SGHDN and CDR2 FVKESK.

As regards this clonotype: A much larger clonotype is one base distant, so this may be a read error. The V gene is TRBV10-1, the J gene TRBJ2-1; D is perhaps TRBD1 (6 bases). The DNA end lines up better with TRBJ2-7; the J call may be wrong. This CDR3 is 12 amino acids long. CDR1 is WNHNN, CDR2 SYGVQD, per germline (reference sequence). CDR3 bases: TGCGCCGCTCAGGGGACCGGCTACGAGCAGTACTTC. Translating gives CAAQGTGYEQYF.

This clonotype was picked up a small number of times. The rearrangement links TRBV28 to TRBJ2-5; D may be TRBD2 (5 bases). Germline V gives CDR1 MDHEN, CDR2 SYDVKM. This CDR3 has 14 amino acids. The germline V and J ends were trimmed by 4 bases and 2 bases, with 11 bases remaining between them. The DNA for the CDR3 is TGTGCCAGCAGTTCAGGAGGTGGACAAGAGACCCAGTACTTC. Its translation is CASSSGGGQETQYF.

The CDR3 nucleotides read TGTGCCAGCAGTGCCGGGAGGGGGAGAACAGATACGCAGTATTTT. Translating it yields CASSAGRGRTDTQYF. This chain connects TRBV12-3 or TRBV12-4 to TRBJ2-3; 8 bases align to TRBD2. The V gene end was trimmed by 5 bases and the J gene end by 3 bases; junction bases not matched to a gene: 7. This CDR3 is 15 amino acids long.

This clonotype was recorded once. The chain couples TRBV29-1 to TRBJ2-7, with 7 bases lining up with TRBD1. Germline loops: CDR1 SQVTM, CDR2 ANQGSEA. The CDR3 consists of 13 residues. With 7 bases clipped from V and 2 bases from J, the junction kept 8 bases outside the gene matches. The CDR3 coding sequence is TGCAGCGCCCGGGACAGCAAAACCTACGAGCAGTACTTC. It translates to CSARDSKTYEQYF.

This clonotype is a singleton in its sample. The CDR3 spells CASSLAGGFAYNEQFF. In DNA form, the CDR3 reads TGTGCCAGCAGCTTGGCCGGGGGTTTTGCCTACAATGAGCAGTTCTTC. The chain links TRBV5-5 to TRBJ2-1; tentatively, D is TRBD2 (6 bases). The CDR3 sequence is 16 residues long. V lost 0 bases and J lost 2, with 12 bases in between. From germline, CDR1 is SGHKS and CDR2 YYEKEE (reference sequence).

This clonotype was picked up a small number of times. CDR3 loop: CASSHRQGSGAFF. CDR3 DNA sequence: TGTGCCAGCAGCCATAGACAGGGATCAGGGGCTTTCTTT. V gene TRBV3-1 combines with J gene TRBJ1-1, with 7 bases that match TRBD1. This CDR3 comprises 13 residues. The germline gives CDR1 LGHDT, CDR2 YNNKEL (reference sequence). Unmatched junction bases numbered 9, after V lost 3 bases and J lost 11 bases.

This clonotype came up a few times. A much larger clone lies one base from this, so it may be a read error. V usage is TRBV7-6 and J usage is TRBJ2-5, with 8 bases matching TRBD2. V lost 5 bases, J lost 11 bases, and 22 bases stayed unmatched. Germline values: CDR1 SGHVS, CDR2 FNYEAQ. The CDR3 loop spans 17 amino acids. The CDR3 region is CASSLRWAPSGYNEQYF. CDR3 coding DNA: TGTGCCAGCAGCCTTAGATGGGCGCCTAGCGGGTACAATGAGCAGTACTTC. Drawing the rest from reference TRBV7-6 and TRBJ2-5, the complete variable domain is GAGVSQSPRYKVTKRGQDVALRCDPISGHVSLYWYRQALGQGPEFLTYFNYEAQQDKSGLPNDRFSAERPEGSISTLTIQRTEQRDSAMYRCASSLRWAPSGYNEQYFGPGTRLLVL.

There are a few counts of this clonotype. It may be a read error: a sequence one base away is much more abundant. The V and J genes are TRBV5-1 and TRBJ2-1; 10 positions agree with TRBD2. Germline CDR1 is SGHRS and CDR2 is YFSETQ. The CDR3 consists of 15 residues. Trimming took 8 bases from V and 1 from J; bases not matched to a gene: 6. Written as DNA, the CDR3 is TGCGCCAGTACGCGAGCGGGAGGGTCCTACAATGAGCAGTTCTTC. This codes for CASTRAGGSYNEQFF.

The sample holds many counts of this clonotype. The chain joins TRBV28 to TRBJ2-1; TRBD2 aligns across 8 bases. Germline CDR1 MDHEN, CDR2 SYDVKM. V was pared by 0 bases and J by 6 bases, with 4 bases of the junction left unmatched. The CDR3 contains 15 residues. This CDR3 reads CASSLWPGGLNEQFF. CDR3 DNA sequence: TGTGCCAGCAGTTTATGGCCGGGGGGGCTCAATGAGCAGTTCTTC.

The CDR3 region is CASSLGTGTNEKLFF. As DNA, the CDR3 is TGCGCCAGCAGCTTGGGGACAGGAACTAATGAAAAACTGTTTTTT. The chain carries TRBV5-1 and TRBJ1-4; TRBD1 aligns across 7 bases. The CDR3 totals 15 residues. The germline V gene encodes CDR1 SGHRS and CDR2 YFSETQ. V lost 0 bases to trimming and J lost 1 base; unmatched junction nucleotides: 0.

Only a few counts were recorded for this clonotype. This rearrangement joins TRBV20-1 to TRBJ1-2; 9 bases fit TRBD1. J lost 9 bases, V lost 1 base, and 9 bases had no gene match. CDR3 size: 14 residues. Per germline, CDR1 DFQATT and CDR2 SNEGSKA (reference sequence). This chain's CDR3 is CSARGTGDPPSYTF. CDR3 in DNA: TGCAGTGCTAGAGGGACAGGGGACCCTCCAAGCTACACCTTC.